This TCR beta chain derives from a study of OX40 agonist ivuxolimab in advanced cancers. For the study at large: Intravenous ivuxolimab at 0.01 to 10 mg/kg was given to patients every 2 weeks. The mean age was around 56 years, ranging from 23 to 79, with about 87% of participants male.

Measured with immunoSEQ multiplex PCR; TCRdb has only the in-frame clones, and not every one. This repertoire shows 100,000 or so clones, 95% to 96% found once; its top ten account for about 2.1%. Findings and limits, study-wide: Clones of CD4+ and CD8+ blood T cells grew by week 6 at doses of 0.1 to 3.0 mg/kg. Expanded clones tended on average to be more numerous among CD8+ T cells than CD4+.

Trimming cost V 0 bases and J 7 bases, with 16 bases left between them. From germline, CDR1 is MGHRA and CDR2 YSYEKL. The length of the CDR3 is 16 residues. Concerning this clone itself: Its antigen is not known.

Source: CD4+ or CD8+ T cells sorted from blood, taken in a trial of the OX40 agonist ivuxolimab. The genes are TRBV4-1 and TRBJ1-3; no clear D gene. The receptor's source is an adult with an advanced solid tumor such as melanoma, head and neck, liver or kidney cancer. CDR3 sequence reads: CASSQESGPLANTIYF. The CDR3 bases are TGCGCCAGCAGCCAAGAAAGTGGCCCCTTGGCGAACACCATATATTTT.